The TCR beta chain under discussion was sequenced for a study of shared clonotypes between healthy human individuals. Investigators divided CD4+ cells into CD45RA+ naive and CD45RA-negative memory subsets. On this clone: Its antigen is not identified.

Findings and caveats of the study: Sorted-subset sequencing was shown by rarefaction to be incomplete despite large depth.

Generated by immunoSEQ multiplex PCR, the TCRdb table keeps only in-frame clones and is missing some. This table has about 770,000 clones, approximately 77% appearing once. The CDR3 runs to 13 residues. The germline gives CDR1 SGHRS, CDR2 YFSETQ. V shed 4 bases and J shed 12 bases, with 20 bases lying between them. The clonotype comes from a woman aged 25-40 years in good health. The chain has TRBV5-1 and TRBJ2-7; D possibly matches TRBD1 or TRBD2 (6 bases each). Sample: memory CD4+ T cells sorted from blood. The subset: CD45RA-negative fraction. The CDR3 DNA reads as TGCGCCAGCAGCACGAACAGGGTGGAGGGCGTGTACTTC. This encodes CASSTNRVEGVYF.